The rows below give T cell receptor beta chains drawn from one sample of a study of CD8+CD57+ T cells in acquired aplastic anemia. TCRdb re-called the reads with MiXCR, one entry per CDR3 protein. The table includes 100,000 to 150,000 distinct CDR3 sequences, about two fifths detected once. The sequencing sample was made of sorted CD4+, CD8+, or CD8+CD57+ T cells (not recorded which) from PBMCs. Receptors originate from a human donor with aplastic anemia. Both conserved end residues are part of each CDR3. Fields, in order: D gene, J gene, V gene, clone size, CDR3 DNA, CDR3 protein. D genes are given only for firm matches. Rows give clone size only sometimes, using once, few, many, or a class for an expanded clone.

D: TRBD2
J: TRBJ2-5
V: TRBV2
size: once
DNA: TGTGCCAGCAGTGGGGGGCGGGGGCTAGCGGGGTACCAAGAGACCCAGTACTTC
CDR3: CASSGGRGLAGYQETQYF

D: TRBD2
J: TRBJ2-7
V: TRBV15
size: NA
DNA: TGTGCCACCAGCAGAGGGATAGCGGGGGGGCCTCGGAACGAGCAGTACTTC
CDR3: CATSRGIAGGPRNEQYF

D: NA
J: TRBJ1-1
V: TRBV10-2
size: few
DNA: TGCGCCAGCAGTGTAATGGGGGTCACTGAAGCTTTCTTT
CDR3: CASSVMGVTEAFF

D: TRBD1
J: TRBJ2-2
V: TRBV24-1
size: NA
DNA: TGTGCCACCCGGACAGGGGCGAACACCGGGGAGCTGTTTTTT
CDR3: CATRTGANTGELFF

D: TRBD2
J: TRBJ2-5
V: TRBV7-6
size: NA
DNA: TGTGCCAGCAGCTTGGCACCCGGGACTAGCGGGGGAATGGAGACCCAGTACTTC
CDR3: CASSLAPGTSGGMETQYF

D: NA
J: TRBJ1-5
V: TRBV12-3/TRBV12-4
size: NA
DNA: TGTGCCAGCAGTTCACAGGCGTATAGCAATCAGCCCCAGCATTTT
CDR3: CASSSQAYSNQPQHF

D: NA
J: TRBJ1-5
V: TRBV6-1
size: many
DNA: TGTGCCAGCAGTGAAGTTGGAACTCATCAGCCCCAGCATTTT
CDR3: CASSEVGTHQPQHF

D: NA
J: TRBJ1-5
V: TRBV6-5
size: many
DNA: TGTGCCAGCAGTTACAGGAACAATCAGCCCCAGCATTTT
CDR3: CASSYRNNQPQHF

D: TRBD1
J: TRBJ2-7
V: TRBV5-4
size: few
DNA: TGTGCCAGCAGCCTTGGACAGGGGCAACCCTACGAGCAGTACTTT
CDR3: CASSLGQGQPYEQYF

D: TRBD1
J: TRBJ1-1
V: TRBV11-1
size: NA
DNA: TGTGCCAGCAGCTTAGCGGGGACAGGGAGAAGGTACACTGAAGCTCTCTTT
CDR3: CASSLAGTGRRYTEALF

D: NA
J: TRBJ2-1
V: TRBV5-4
size: NA
DNA: TGTGCCAGCAGCTCGACTGAGGGGGAGCAGCTCTTC
CDR3: CASSSTEGEQLF

D: TRBD1
J: TRBJ1-1
V: TRBV6-2/TRBV6-3
size: NA
DNA: TGTGCCAGCAGCCACGACAGGGGGAGAACTGAAGCTTTCTTT
CDR3: CASSHDRGRTEAFF

D: NA
J: TRBJ1-1
V: TRBV7-3
size: many
DNA: TGTGCCAGCAGCTTAAAGAGGGGAGGGAAGGCTTTCTTT
CDR3: CASSLKRGGKAFF

D: TRBD1
J: TRBJ1-6
V: TRBV5-1
size: NA
DNA: TGCGCCAGCAGCTTGAAGGGACAGGGAGGCTCACCCCTCCACTTT
CDR3: CASSLKGQGGSPLHF

D: NA
J: TRBJ1-1
V: TRBV19
size: few
DNA: TGTGCCAGTAGTTCCGGACAGTCCATGAACACTGAAGCTTTCTTT
CDR3: CASSSGQSMNTEAFF

D: TRBD1
J: TRBJ1-5
V: TRBV6-1
size: many
DNA: TGTGCCAGCAGCCCTAGGACAGGGTCGAGTCAGCCCCAGCATTTT
CDR3: CASSPRTGSSQPQHF

D: NA
J: TRBJ1-2
V: TRBV10-2
size: few
DNA: TGCGCCAGCAGTGAGTCACGGACAGAGTTGGACTATGGCTACACCTTC
CDR3: CASSESRTELDYGYTF

D: NA
J: TRBJ1-2
V: TRBV7-8
size: many
DNA: TGTGCCAGCAGCTTAGCCCTTTCGACCGTCAAGGGCTACACCTTC
CDR3: CASSLALSTVKGYTF

D: TRBD2
J: TRBJ2-1
V: TRBV19
size: NA
DNA: TGTGCCAGTAGAAGGGCGGGAGGCCTTTGGGATGAGCAGTTCTTC
CDR3: CASRRAGGLWDEQFF

D: NA
J: TRBJ1-1
V: TRBV19
size: many
DNA: TGTGCCAGTAGTAAGGCAGGAATGAACACTGAAGCTTTCTTT
CDR3: CASSKAGMNTEAFF

D: NA
J: TRBJ1-1
V: TRBV2
size: NA
DNA: TGTGCCAGCAGTGATCCTCCGATCTTT
CDR3: CASSDPPIF

D: NA
J: TRBJ1-5
V: TRBV19
size: NA
DNA: TGTGCCAGTAGTATCGAGTTTTATAGCAATCAGCCCCAGCATTTT
CDR3: CASSIEFYSNQPQHF

D: NA
J: TRBJ1-6
V: TRBV11-2
size: NA
DNA: TGTGCCAGCAGCTTAGAGAAGACGGGACCTGGAGGTTCACCCCTCCACTTT
CDR3: CASSLEKTGPGGSPLHF

D: NA
J: TRBJ2-5
V: TRBV28
size: NA
DNA: TGTGCCAGCAGCCGAGGGACTTACGGCCAAGAGACCCAGTACTTC
CDR3: CASSRGTYGQETQYF

D: NA
J: TRBJ2-1
V: TRBV10-3
size: many
DNA: TGTGCCATCAGTGAGTCGAGCGGAGGAGGTGAGCAGTTCTTC
CDR3: CAISESSGGGEQFF

D: NA
J: TRBJ2-1
V: TRBV12-3/TRBV12-4
size: NA
DNA: TGTGCCAGCAGTTTTCTCCAGGGCTCCTACAATGAGCAGTTCTTC
CDR3: CASSFLQGSYNEQFF

D: NA
J: TRBJ1-4
V: TRBV5-1
size: many
DNA: TGCGCCAGCAGCCTAGCATCGGTCAAAAATGAAAAACTGTTTTTT
CDR3: CASSLASVKNEKLFF

D: TRBD2
J: TRBJ2-7
V: TRBV25-1
size: NA
DNA: TGTGCCAGCAGTGGTAGCGGGACCAACTACGAGCAGTACTTC
CDR3: CASSGSGTNYEQYF

D: NA
J: TRBJ2-1
V: TRBV2
size: many
DNA: TGTGCCAGCAGTGGCGGGGAATTCAATGAGCAGTTCTTC
CDR3: CASSGGEFNEQFF

D: TRBD2
J: TRBJ2-7
V: TRBV7-2
size: few
DNA: TGTGCCAGCAGCTTAGAGCCAACGGGAGGGCACGAGCAGTACTTC
CDR3: CASSLEPTGGHEQYF

D: TRBD2
J: TRBJ2-1
V: TRBV29-1
size: many
DNA: TGCAGCGTTGAACTGGGGGGGTTAAATGAGCAGTTCTTC
CDR3: CSVELGGLNEQFF

D: TRBD1
J: TRBJ1-1
V: TRBV20-1
size: many
DNA: TGCAGTGCCAGACAAAATCCGGGACAGGGTTCCACTGAAGCTTTCTTT
CDR3: CSARQNPGQGSTEAFF

D: NA
J: TRBJ2-1
V: TRBV11-2
size: many
DNA: TGTGCCAGCAGCTTAGATGCTGGCGATGAGCAGTTCTTC
CDR3: CASSLDAGDEQFF

D: TRBD1
J: TRBJ2-7
V: TRBV9
size: NA
DNA: TGTGCCAGCAGCGGAAGACAGGGGGAAGAGCAGTACTTC
CDR3: CASSGRQGEEQYF

D: NA
J: TRBJ2-5
V: TRBV5-1
size: many
DNA: TGCGCCAGCAGCTCCTATCCAGGGGCAGAGACCCAGTACTTC
CDR3: CASSSYPGAETQYF

D: NA
J: TRBJ2-6
V: TRBV15
size: NA
DNA: TGTGCCACCAGCAGAGATTCAGGGTCCGGGGCCAACGTCCTGACTTTC
CDR3: CATSRDSGSGANVLTF

D: NA
J: TRBJ2-3
V: TRBV12-3/TRBV12-4
size: few
DNA: TGTGCCAGCAGTTTAGTATTGGGGCCTGGGACAGATACGCAGTATTTT
CDR3: CASSLVLGPGTDTQYF

D: TRBD1
J: TRBJ1-2
V: TRBV2
size: NA
DNA: TGTGCCAGCAGGGCCGGGACAGGGATAGGCTACACCTTC
CDR3: CASRAGTGIGYTF

D: NA
J: TRBJ1-2
V: TRBV20-1
size: many
DNA: TGCAGTGCTAGAGAGATCGGAGGCAGCAACTATGGCTACACCTTC
CDR3: CSAREIGGSNYGYTF

D: NA
J: TRBJ2-7
V: TRBV7-2
size: NA
DNA: TGTGCCAGCAGTGGCTGGACGGATGGGGAGCAGTACTTC
CDR3: CASSGWTDGEQYF

D: TRBD1
J: TRBJ2-1
V: TRBV15
size: NA
DNA: TGTGCCACCGCCTCTCGGGACAGGGGCAGCTTAGTCGATGAGCAGTTCTTC
CDR3: CATASRDRGSLVDEQFF

D: NA
J: TRBJ1-2
V: TRBV28
size: many
DNA: TGTGCCAGCAGGCTTAAAACGCGTGGCTACACCTTC
CDR3: CASRLKTRGYTF

D: NA
J: TRBJ1-6
V: TRBV27
size: many
DNA: TGTGCCAGCAGTCCCCAGGGATTGTATAATTCACCCCTCCACTTT
CDR3: CASSPQGLYNSPLHF

D: NA
J: TRBJ1-6
V: TRBV7-2
size: many
DNA: TGTGCCAGCAGCTTAGATAGCTCTGGCGGTTCACCCCTCCACTTT
CDR3: CASSLDSSGGSPLHF

D: NA
J: TRBJ2-2
V: TRBV18
size: few
DNA: TGTGCCAGCTCACCACCGTGGGCGAACACCGGGGAGCTGTTTTTT
CDR3: CASSPPWANTGELFF

D: NA
J: TRBJ1-5
V: TRBV20-1
size: many
DNA: TGCAGTGCGTCGAGTGGCAATCAGCCCCAGCATTTT
CDR3: CSASSGNQPQHF

D: NA
J: TRBJ2-7
V: TRBV5-5
size: many
DNA: TGTGCCAGCAGCTTGCTGGGGTCTCCCTACGAGCAGTACTTC
CDR3: CASSLLGSPYEQYF

D: NA
J: TRBJ1-4
V: TRBV11-2
size: NA
DNA: TGTGCCAGCAGCTTAAGACCGGCAGCGGGCATTAATGAAAAACTGTTTTTT
CDR3: CASSLRPAAGINEKLFF

D: TRBD1
J: TRBJ2-1
V: TRBV4-3
size: few
DNA: TGCGCCAGCAGCCTCCTAGGGCAGGGGGCGAACAATGAGCAGTTCTTC
CDR3: CASSLLGQGANNEQFF

D: NA
J: TRBJ1-1
V: TRBV6-5
size: many
DNA: TGTGCCAGCAGTTACTCGCCAGGGCTATCTGAAGCTTTCTTT
CDR3: CASSYSPGLSEAFF

D: NA
J: TRBJ1-5
V: TRBV3-1
size: many
DNA: TGTGCCAGCAGCCAAGGCGCCCGACGGAGCAATCAGCCCCAGCATTTT
CDR3: CASSQGARRSNQPQHF

D: NA
J: TRBJ2-3
V: TRBV19
size: once
DNA: TGTGCCAGTAGTATAGCTGTTACGGGGACAGATACGCAGTATTTT
CDR3: CASSIAVTGTDTQYF

D: NA
J: TRBJ2-3
V: TRBV13
size: many
DNA: TGTGCCAGCAGCCCCCCAATGCGGGGTTATAGCACAGATACGCAGTATTTT
CDR3: CASSPPMRGYSTDTQYF

D: NA
J: TRBJ1-6
V: TRBV19
size: NA
DNA: TGTGCCAGTAGTCCCAGGGGATTTAATAATTCACCCCTCCACTTT
CDR3: CASSPRGFNNSPLHF

D: NA
J: TRBJ1-2
V: TRBV6-1
size: many
DNA: TGTGCCAGCAGTGAGGGTCATAACTATGGCTACACCTTC
CDR3: CASSEGHNYGYTF

D: TRBD1
J: TRBJ2-1
V: TRBV11-2
size: NA
DNA: TGTGCCAGCAGCTTAGGACCGGACAGGTCCTACAATGAGCAGTTCTTC
CDR3: CASSLGPDRSYNEQFF

D: TRBD1
J: TRBJ1-2
V: TRBV5-1
size: many
DNA: TGCGCCAGCAGCCTGGGACAGGGGATAAGTGGCTACACCTTC
CDR3: CASSLGQGISGYTF

D: NA
J: TRBJ2-5
V: TRBV19
size: few
DNA: TGTGCCAGTGCGACAGCGCAACAAGAGACCCAGTACTTC
CDR3: CASATAQQETQYF